These T cell receptor beta chains were read from a single sample in a study of blood T cell repertoires in COVID-19. The method was immunoSEQ multiplex PCR; TCRdb's version includes in-frame clones alone and lacks a portion of them. The sample lists 81,000 or so clones; 70% to 90% were seen once. Sequencing was performed on peripheral blood. The receptors here all came from a woman aged 65 to 85 with active or convalescent COVID-19. The CDR3 runs from the conserved cysteine through the conserved F or W. Each record gives: D gene, J gene, clone size, V gene, CDR3 protein, CDR3 DNA. D genes are given only for firm matches. Size is omitted from some rows. Given values are once, few, many or a class for expanded clones.

>TRBD1|TRBJ2-7|.|TRBV10-3
CAISGTGGFYEQYF
TGTGCCATCAGTGGGACAGGGGGCTTCTACGAGCAGTACTTC
>TRBD2|TRBJ2-7|.|TRBV7-2
CASSFASGGREQYF
TGTGCCAGCAGCTTCGCTAGCGGGGGTCGGGAGCAGTACTTC
>.|TRBJ2-7|.|TRBV5-4
CASSPVGTRGYEQYF
TGTGCCAGCAGCCCGGTCGGAACCCGAGGGTACGAGCAGTACTTC
>.|TRBJ2-1|once|TRBV7-9
CASSLHGNEQFF
TGTGCCAGCAGCTTACACGGCAATGAGCAGTTCTTC
>.|TRBJ1-5|.|TRBV7-2
CASSFRAGDQPQHF
TGTGCCAGCAGCTTTCGGGCAGGGGATCAGCCCCAGCATTTT
>TRBD2|TRBJ2-5|once|TRBV3-1/TRBV3-2
CASSPFGASGGLQETQYF
TGTGCCAGCAGCCCCTTTGGGGCTAGCGGGGGCCTCCAAGAGACCCAGTACTTC
>TRBD2|TRBJ2-7|.|TRBV6-2/TRBV6-3
CASSKSSGGTYEQYF
TGTGCCAGCAGTAAATCTAGCGGGGGGACCTACGAGCAGTACTTC
>.|TRBJ2-3|.|TRBV6-5
CASSFAGSMYF
TGTGCCAGCAGTTTCGCAGGGTCGATGTATTTT
>.|TRBJ2-1|.|TRBV6-2/TRBV6-3
CASSYSLAPYNEQFF
TGTGCCAGCAGTTACTCCCTAGCTCCTTACAATGAGCAGTTCTTC
>TRBD1|TRBJ1-2|.|TRBV6-2/TRBV6-3
CASSSPSRDRVYGYTF
TGTGCCAGCAGTTCTCCCTCACGGGACAGGGTCTATGGCTACACCTTC
>TRBD1|TRBJ1-2|.|TRBV6-5
CASTRQGGYGYTF
TGTGCCAGCACACGACAGGGCGGCTATGGCTACACCTTC
>.|TRBJ1-4|.|TRBV7-2
CASSSTGREKLFF
TGTGCCAGCAGCTCCACTGGGCGCGAAAAACTGTTTTTT
>TRBD2|TRBJ2-7|.|TRBV6-5
CASSYSKRGGVYEQYF
TGTGCCAGCAGTTACTCCAAGCGGGGGGGCGTCTACGAGCAGTACTTC
>.|TRBJ1-5|.|TRBV6-2/TRBV6-3
CASSYEQVGNQPQHF
TGTGCCAGCAGTTACGAGCAGGTTGGCAATCAGCCCCAGCATTTT
>TRBD2|TRBJ2-1|.|TRBV7-9
CASSSVTSGGAKGNEQFF
TGTGCCAGCAGCTCCGTGACTAGCGGGGGGGCAAAAGGCAATGAGCAGTTCTTC
>.|TRBJ2-7|.|TRBV28
CASSNGQLYTAGSYEQYF
TGTGCCAGCAGCAACGGACAGTTGTATACCGCAGGGTCCTACGAGCAGTACTTC
>TRBD1|TRBJ1-5|.|TRBV28
CASSPTGTGGQPQHF
TGTGCCAGCAGTCCGACCGGGACAGGGGGCCAGCCCCAGCATTTT